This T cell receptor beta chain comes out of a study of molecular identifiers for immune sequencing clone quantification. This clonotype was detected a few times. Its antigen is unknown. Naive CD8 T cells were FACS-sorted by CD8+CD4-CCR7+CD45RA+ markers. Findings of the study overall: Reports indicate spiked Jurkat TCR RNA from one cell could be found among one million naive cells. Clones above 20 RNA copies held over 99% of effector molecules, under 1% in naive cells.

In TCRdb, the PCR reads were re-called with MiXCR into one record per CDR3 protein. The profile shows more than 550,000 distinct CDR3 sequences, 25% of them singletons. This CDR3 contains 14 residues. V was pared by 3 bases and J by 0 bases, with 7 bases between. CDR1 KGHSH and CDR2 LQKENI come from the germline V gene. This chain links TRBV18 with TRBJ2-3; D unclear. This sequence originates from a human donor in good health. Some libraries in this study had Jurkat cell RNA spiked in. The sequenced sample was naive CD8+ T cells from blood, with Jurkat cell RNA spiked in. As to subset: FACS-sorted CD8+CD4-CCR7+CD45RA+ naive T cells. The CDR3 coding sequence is TGTGCCAGCTCACCTTCGGATAGCACAGATACGCAGTATTTT. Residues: CASSPSDSTDTQYF.